The present T cell receptor (beta chain) was sequenced within a study of T cell responses to AZD1222 COVID-19 vaccine. General study points: The number of AZD1222 recipients seropositive at baseline was only five or six.

A note on this clone: Antigen specificity is unknown.

This CDR3 region has 17 residues. Germline CDR1 SGHTA, CDR2 FQGNSA. Trimming removed 3 bases at V and 3 bases at J, with 20 bases between. Assay: immunoSEQ multiplex PCR; the TCRdb copy retains only in-frame clones and omits some. The sample lists about 180,000 clones, 88% seen once, with roughly 26% in the top ten. The V gene is TRBV7-2, the J gene TRBJ2-5, with a tentative D call TRBD2 (7 bases). Sample: peripheral blood, taken 28 days after the second AZD1222 dose. This sequence was found in an adult who received the AZD1222 COVID-19 vaccine. The CDR3 reads CASSLTPLGGAKETQYF. The CDR3 DNA follows: TGTGCCAGCAGCTTGACCCCACTAGGGGGGGCCAAAGAGACCCAGTACTTC.